The 31 T cell receptor beta chains below were found in one sample sequenced in a study of monozygotic twins with cystic fibrosis. Profiling relied on immunoSEQ multiplex PCR, and the TCRdb table lists in-frame clones only, not all of them. The sample records around 30,000 clones, about nine tenths being singletons. Sequencing input: blood. The receptors here all came from a girl under 10 years old with cystic fibrosis.

This clone has a single count. This chain links TRBV6-1 with TRBJ1-1, with D perhaps TRBD1 (6 bases). The CDR3 is 13 residues long. Germline V lookup: CDR1 MNHNS, CDR2 SASEGT. The V end lost 7 bases, the J end lost 4 bases, and 13 bases lay between the germline ends. The CDR3 region has the DNA TGTGCCAGCACTATTAGGGGGGGCACTGAAGCTTTCTTT. It yields the protein CASTIRGGTEAFF.

This clone occurred once. V is TRBV5-5 and J is TRBJ2-5; the match to TRBD1 covers 7 bases. Germline V lookup: CDR1 SGHKS, CDR2 YYEKEE (reference sequence). CDR3 length: 18 residues. Losses at the gene ends were 4 bases for V and 2 bases for J; bases not matched to a gene: 17. The CDR3, as DNA: TGTGCCAGCAGCCGAACCCAGTCCGGGACAGCAGGACAAGAGACCCAGTACTTC. As protein: CASSRTQSGTAGQETQYF.

V gene TRBV4-1 combines with J gene TRBJ1-5; TRBD1 matches at 8 bases. The germline gives CDR1 MGHRA, CDR2 YSYEKL. Trimming cost V 10 bases and J 0 bases; bases outside gene matches: 5. The CDR3 is made up of 14 amino acids. CDR3 amino acids: CATWDRYSNQPQHF. In DNA, the CDR3 is TGCGCCACCTGGGACAGGTATAGCAATCAGCCCCAGCATTTT.

The chain combines TRBV5-4 with TRBJ1-2; maybe TRBD1 (5 bases). Trimming took off 2 bases at V and 8 bases at J, with 13 bases between the two ends. Per germline, CDR1 SGHNT and CDR2 YYREEE (reference sequence). This CDR3 is 13 amino acids long. CDR3 sequence reads: CASSFGGGVGYTF. CDR3 nucleotides: TGTGCCAGCAGCTTCGGGGGGGGAGTAGGCTACACCTTC.

The table lists this clone with a few counts. J is TRBJ1-6 and V is TRBV30, with a possible D match to TRBD1 (6 bases). The CDR3 consists of 16 residues. Germline CDR1 reads GTSNPN; CDR2 reads SVGIG (reference sequence). Trimming cost V 1 base and J 7 bases, with 17 bases left between them. CDR3 bases: TGTGCCTGGAGTGACCGGGACCTCAGGGGCAATTCACCCCTCCACTTT. Protein sequence: CAWSDRDLRGNSPLHF.

The gene calls are TRBV6-1 and TRBJ2-1; D possibly corresponds to TRBD2 (6 bases). Germline V CDR1 and CDR2: MNHNS, SASEGT. The CDR3 runs 15 residues. V was clipped by 0 bases and J by 9 bases, with 15 bases between them. CDR3 residues: CASSEASWGVSEQFF. CDR3 nucleotides: TGTGCCAGCAGTGAAGCGTCATGGGGGGTGAGTGAGCAGTTCTTC.

This clone appeared a single time. The rearrangement uses TRBV7-2 and TRBJ2-7; 13 positions agree with TRBD2. Germline-derived CDR1 and CDR2 are SGHTA and FQGNSA. The CDR3 totals 15 residues. After removal of 5 bases from V and 3 bases from J, the junction contained 4 bases not matched to a gene. The CDR3, as DNA: TGTGCCAGCAGCACCCGGACTAGCGGGAGCTACGAGCAGTACTTC. Its translation: CASSTRTSGSYEQYF.

This sequence joins TRBV7-2 and TRBJ2-3; D call uncertain. V shed 1 base and J shed 3 bases, with 11 bases lying between them. This CDR3 is built from 15 residues. Germline-derived CDR1 and CDR2 are SGHTA and FQGNSA. The CDR3 DNA sequence: TGTGCCAGCAGCTTAGTTGGTATAGGGACAGATACGCAGTATTTT. It codes for CASSLVGIGTDTQYF. The full variable domain, in which reference TRBV7-2 and TRBJ2-3 provide the parts outside the CDR3, is GAGVSQSPSNKVTEKGKDVELRCDPISGHTALYWYRQSLGQGLEFLIYFQGNSAPDKSGLPSDRFSAERTGGSVSTLTIQRTQQEDSAVYLCASSLVGIGTDTQYFGPGTRLTVL.

CDR3 sequence (DNA): TGTGCCACCAGCAGATCCCCTTTGACAGGACCTCGGGAGCTGTTTTTT. Its translation is CATSRSPLTGPRELFF. The chain couples TRBV15 to TRBJ2-2; D is perhaps TRBD1 (6 bases). The germline V gene encodes CDR1 LNHNV and CDR2 YYDKDF (reference sequence). The V end lost 2 bases, the J end lost 9 bases, and 19 bases lay between the germline ends. CDR3 length: 16 residues.

V is TRBV7-2 and J is TRBJ1-4, with unresolved D. The CDR3 has 15 residues. The germline V gene has CDR1 SGHTA and CDR2 FQGNSA. Trimming removed 6 bases from V and 0 bases from J, with 11 bases in between. The DNA for the CDR3 is TGTGCCAGCAGTTCGCAGAGAGCAACTAATGAAAAACTGTTTTTT. Amino acid sequence: CASSSQRATNEKLFF.

This clone was recorded once. J is TRBJ2-1 and V is TRBV5-6, with TRBD2 matching 11 bases. The CDR3 runs 16 residues. With 4 bases clipped from V and 7 bases from J, the junction kept 10 bases outside the gene matches. Germline V lookup: CDR1 SGHDT, CDR2 YYEEEE. CDR3 sequence (DNA): TGTGCCAGCAGCCCGGAGCCTAGCGGGGGGTTAAATGAGCAGTTCTTC. The encoded protein is CASSPEPSGGLNEQFF.

V usage is TRBV7-8 and J usage is TRBJ2-6; D is uncertain. The V gene lost 5 bases and the J gene lost 0 bases, with 11 bases spanning the gap. From germline, CDR1 is SGHVS and CDR2 FQNEAQ. CDR3 length equals 16 residues. Here the CDR3 reads CASSPYPSSGANVLTF. The CDR3 DNA is TGTGCCAGCAGCCCTTACCCCAGCTCTGGGGCCAACGTCCTGACTTTC.

The rearrangement links TRBV6-5 to TRBJ2-7; D might be TRBD1 (6 bases). This CDR3 has 14 residues. Germline V CDR1 and CDR2: MNHEY, SVGAGI. V dropped 6 bases and J dropped 2 bases, with 14 bases sitting between them. The CDR3: CASRTHRDAYEQYF. The DNA for the CDR3 is TGTGCCAGCAGAACGCACAGGGACGCCTACGAGCAGTACTTC.

The J gene is TRBJ1-5, the V gene TRBV19, with no clear D. The CDR3 runs to 13 residues. Trimming cost V 4 bases and J 6 bases, with 10 bases left between them. In germline, CDR1 is LNHDA, CDR2 SQIVND (reference sequence). CDR3 loop: CASSTGEGQPQHF. In nucleotides, the CDR3 is TGTGCCAGTAGTACCGGGGAGGGTCAGCCCCAGCATTTT.

The V and J genes are TRBV30 and TRBJ2-5; D ambiguous. This CDR3 region has 12 residues. The germline V and J ends were trimmed by 3 bases and 0 bases, with 5 bases remaining between them. Germline CDR1 and CDR2: GTSNPN and SVGIG (reference sequence). CDR3 in amino acids: CAWSVNQETQYF. The CDR3 bases are TGTGCCTGGAGCGTCAACCAAGAGACCCAGTACTTC.

The chain recombines TRBV6-5 with TRBJ1-2, with unresolved D. Germline loops: CDR1 MNHEY, CDR2 SVGAGI. The V and J ends lost 0 bases and 4 bases respectively, with 12 bases between them. The CDR3 covers 15 residues. CDR3 nucleotide sequence: TGTGCCAGCAGTTACTCCCGGCCAGACTCCTATGGCTACACCTTC. Its protein product is CASSYSRPDSYGYTF.

The genes are TRBV2 and TRBJ1-3; 8 positions agree with TRBD1. The germline CDR1 and CDR2 sequences are SNHLY and FYNNEI. The CDR3 runs 13 residues. Germline trimming cut 10 bases from V and 4 bases from J; bases unmatched to any gene: 6. The CDR3 nucleotides read TGTGCCACTCAGGGGGCTGGAGGAAACACCATATATTTT. Translation: CATQGAGGNTIYF.

V usage is TRBV11-2 and J usage is TRBJ2-3; D is tentatively TRBD1 or TRBD2 (6 bases each). V was clipped by 7 bases and J by 1 base, with 21 bases between them. The CDR3 extends over 17 amino acids. Germline V CDR1 and CDR2: SGHAT, FQNNGV. The DNA for the CDR3 is TGTGCCAGCACCCGGGGCGCCATTGGGGGGCGCACAGATACGCAGTATTTT. Translation: CASTRGAIGGRTDTQYF.

The chain carries TRBV11-3 and TRBJ2-1; D tentatively reads TRBD1 or TRBD2 (6 bases each). Germline V gene data show CDR1 as SGHNT and CDR2 as YENEEA. V gave up 5 bases and J gave up 6 bases, with 14 bases separating them. CDR3 size: 14 residues. This CDR3 is CASSPGASGNEQFF. DNA for the CDR3: TGTGCCAGCAGCCCGGGGGCTTCTGGCAATGAGCAGTTCTTC.

The chain's CDR3 is CASSHPGTGLYEQYF. The CDR3, as DNA: TGCGCCAGCAGCCACCCCGGGACAGGGTTGTACGAGCAGTACTTC. This chain joins TRBV4-1 and TRBJ2-7; 9 nucleotides line up with TRBD1. The germline V gene encodes CDR1 MGHRA and CDR2 YSYEKL. The CDR3 spans 15 residues. Trimming took 3 bases from V and 4 from J; bases not matched to a gene: 7.

The chain couples TRBV13 to TRBJ1-3; D unclear. The CDR3 runs to 13 residues. Germline assignment: CDR1 PRHDT and CDR2 FYEKMQ (reference sequence). V was pared by 3 bases and J by 3 bases, with 6 bases between. The CDR3 loop is CASSLDRGNTIYF. CDR3 in DNA: TGTGCCAGCAGCTTGGACCGTGGAAACACCATATATTTT.

The chain uses TRBV7-8 and TRBJ1-6, with D unresolved. CDR1 SGHVS and CDR2 FQNEAQ come from the germline V gene. V lost 3 bases to trimming and J lost 6 bases, with 9 bases between them. The length of the CDR3 is 14 residues. The CDR3 protein is CASSFGQVNSPLHF. As DNA, the CDR3 is TGTGCCAGCAGCTTTGGGCAGGTTAATTCACCCCTCCACTTT.

The genes are TRBV9 and TRBJ2-2; unclear D gene. The CDR3 is 11 residues long. The V end was cut by 4 bases, the J end by 5 bases, with 3 bases between. CDR1 is SGDLS, CDR2 YYNGEE, per germline. In nucleotides, the CDR3 is TGTGCCAGCAGCAGTACCGGGGAGCTGTTTTTT. As protein: CASSSTGELFF.

V is TRBV18 and J is TRBJ1-4, with D possibly TRBD1 on 6 matching bases. Germline V gives CDR1 KGHSH, CDR2 LQKENI. The CDR3 contains 15 residues. Between the trimmed V and J ends, which lost 6 bases and 3 bases, there was a span of 14 bases. In DNA, the CDR3 is TGTGCCAGCTCTCTCGTGGACAGCTCTAATGAAAAACTGTTTTTT. Its translation is CASSLVDSSNEKLFF.

The chain is built from TRBV30 and TRBJ1-2; TRBD1 aligns across 7 bases. The junction had 7 bases not matched to a gene; V was cut back by 5 bases and J by 4 bases. The CDR3 length is 13 residues. From germline, CDR1 is GTSNPN and CDR2 SVGIG (reference sequence). This CDR3 reads CAWDREGSYGYTF. Here the CDR3 DNA reads TGTGCCTGGGACAGGGAGGGTAGCTATGGCTACACCTTC.

The J gene is TRBJ2-1, the V gene TRBV4-2, with 14 positions matching TRBD2. After removal of 3 bases from V and 0 bases from J, the junction contained 4 bases not matched to a gene. CDR3 length equals 18 residues. Germline-derived CDR1 and CDR2 are LGHNA and YNFKEQ. In nucleotides, the CDR3 is TGTGCCAGCAGCCAGGGACTAGCGGGGGACAACTCCTACAATGAGCAGTTCTTC. Translated, it gives CASSQGLAGDNSYNEQFF.

V and J are TRBV30 and TRBJ2-5, with D maybe TRBD1 (5 bases). In germline, CDR1 is GTSNPN, CDR2 SVGIG (reference sequence). The CDR3 totals 14 residues. V lost 0 bases and J 4 bases, leaving 12 bases between the germline ends. Here the CDR3 DNA reads TGTGCCTGGAGTGTACATCTAGACAGAGAGACCCAGTACTTC. Its protein product is CAWSVHLDRETQYF.

The genes are TRBV19 and TRBJ2-7, with 10 bases aligning to TRBD1. The CDR3 has 15 amino acids. J was trimmed by 1 base and V by 4 bases; bases with no gene match: 4. CDR1 is LNHDA, CDR2 SQIVND, per germline (reference sequence). This chain's CDR3 is CASSRPGQGSYEQYF. CDR3 nucleotides: TGTGCCAGTAGTAGACCGGGACAGGGGTCCTACGAGCAGTACTTC.

V usage is TRBV7-2 and J usage is TRBJ2-5, with D perhaps TRBD2 (6 bases). CDR1 and CDR2 (germline): SGHTA, FQGNSA. This CDR3 is 14 amino acids long. Between the trimmed V and J ends, which lost 1 base and 1 base, there was a span of 7 bases. CDR3 sequence (DNA): TGTGCCAGCAGCTTAGTGACTAGCCAAGAGACCCAGTACTTC. Translation: CASSLVTSQETQYF.

As DNA, the CDR3 is TGTGCCAGCAGCCCAGCTGTCTCCTCCACAGATACGCAGTATTTT. Protein product: CASSPAVSSTDTQYF. This chain connects TRBV4-2 to TRBJ2-3; D is ambiguous. V was trimmed by 4 bases and J by 2 bases, leaving 13 bases between them. Germline CDR1 LGHNA, CDR2 YNFKEQ. CDR3 size: 15 residues.

CDR3 bases: TGCGCCAGCAGCCAAGTGGCTACAGGTAACACTGAAGCTTTCTTT. It is translated as CASSQVATGNTEAFF. The chain uses TRBV4-3 and TRBJ1-1, with D perhaps TRBD1 (5 bases). The CDR3 consists of 15 residues. Germline CDR1 LGHNA, CDR2 YSLEER. Trimming stripped 1 base from V and 2 bases from J, with 11 bases between.